A single sample is the source of the 5 T cell receptor beta chains below, sequenced in a study of monozygotic twins with cystic fibrosis. Profiled with immunoSEQ multiplex PCR; TCRdb holds only in-frame clones, not every one. The data hold tens of thousands of clones, with 95% to 98% observed a single time. Sequenced: blood. The receptors originated from a girl aged 2-10 years with cystic fibrosis.

This rearrangement joins TRBV7-2 to TRBJ2-7; D may be TRBD1 (5 bases). The germline V and J ends were trimmed by 0 bases and 4 bases, with 7 bases remaining between them. Germline CDR1 SGHTA, CDR2 FQGNSA. This CDR3 contains 13 residues. CDR3 coding DNA: TGTGCCAGCAGCTTAGCTCGACAGTACGAGCAGTACTTC. It translates to CASSLARQYEQYF.

The chain has TRBV28 and TRBJ2-7; 7 bases fit TRBD1. CDR3 length: 14 amino acids. CDR1 is MDHEN and CDR2 is SYDVKM in the germline V gene. V shed 4 bases and J 2 bases; nucleotides not matched to a gene: 5. CDR3 sequence (DNA): TGTGCCAGCAGTTCCCCGGGACAGACCTACGAGCAGTACTTC. Translation: CASSSPGQTYEQYF.

The chain employs TRBV6-4 and TRBJ2-2; 11 bases are shared with TRBD2. CDR3 size: 17 residues. With V trimmed by 4 bases and J by 1 base, 5 bases remained unmatched. Germline CDR1 and CDR2: MRHNA and SNTAGT. The CDR3 sequence: CASSVLAGALNTGELFF. The CDR3 DNA is TGTGCCAGCAGTGTACTAGCGGGAGCCCTGAACACCGGGGAGCTGTTTTTT.

This clone was seen just once. The chain has TRBV30 and TRBJ1-1, with TRBD1 matching 9 bases. The germline V gene encodes CDR1 GTSNPN and CDR2 SVGIG (reference sequence). The CDR3 extends over 15 amino acids. V was pared by 2 bases and J by 6 bases, with 10 bases of the junction left unmatched. CDR3: CAWSPVGTGRAEAFF. DNA for the CDR3: TGTGCCTGGAGTCCGGTAGGGACAGGGAGGGCTGAAGCTTTCTTT.

This chain joins TRBV5-8 and TRBJ1-2; D is unclear. CDR1 is SGHTS and CDR2 is YDEGEE in the germline V gene. The V end was cut by 4 bases, the J end by 4 bases, with 14 bases between. This CDR3 spans 14 amino acids. DNA for the CDR3: TGTGCCAGCAGCCCTCCTCTGGATCTCTATGGCTACACCTTC. Translation gives CASSPPLDLYGYTF.